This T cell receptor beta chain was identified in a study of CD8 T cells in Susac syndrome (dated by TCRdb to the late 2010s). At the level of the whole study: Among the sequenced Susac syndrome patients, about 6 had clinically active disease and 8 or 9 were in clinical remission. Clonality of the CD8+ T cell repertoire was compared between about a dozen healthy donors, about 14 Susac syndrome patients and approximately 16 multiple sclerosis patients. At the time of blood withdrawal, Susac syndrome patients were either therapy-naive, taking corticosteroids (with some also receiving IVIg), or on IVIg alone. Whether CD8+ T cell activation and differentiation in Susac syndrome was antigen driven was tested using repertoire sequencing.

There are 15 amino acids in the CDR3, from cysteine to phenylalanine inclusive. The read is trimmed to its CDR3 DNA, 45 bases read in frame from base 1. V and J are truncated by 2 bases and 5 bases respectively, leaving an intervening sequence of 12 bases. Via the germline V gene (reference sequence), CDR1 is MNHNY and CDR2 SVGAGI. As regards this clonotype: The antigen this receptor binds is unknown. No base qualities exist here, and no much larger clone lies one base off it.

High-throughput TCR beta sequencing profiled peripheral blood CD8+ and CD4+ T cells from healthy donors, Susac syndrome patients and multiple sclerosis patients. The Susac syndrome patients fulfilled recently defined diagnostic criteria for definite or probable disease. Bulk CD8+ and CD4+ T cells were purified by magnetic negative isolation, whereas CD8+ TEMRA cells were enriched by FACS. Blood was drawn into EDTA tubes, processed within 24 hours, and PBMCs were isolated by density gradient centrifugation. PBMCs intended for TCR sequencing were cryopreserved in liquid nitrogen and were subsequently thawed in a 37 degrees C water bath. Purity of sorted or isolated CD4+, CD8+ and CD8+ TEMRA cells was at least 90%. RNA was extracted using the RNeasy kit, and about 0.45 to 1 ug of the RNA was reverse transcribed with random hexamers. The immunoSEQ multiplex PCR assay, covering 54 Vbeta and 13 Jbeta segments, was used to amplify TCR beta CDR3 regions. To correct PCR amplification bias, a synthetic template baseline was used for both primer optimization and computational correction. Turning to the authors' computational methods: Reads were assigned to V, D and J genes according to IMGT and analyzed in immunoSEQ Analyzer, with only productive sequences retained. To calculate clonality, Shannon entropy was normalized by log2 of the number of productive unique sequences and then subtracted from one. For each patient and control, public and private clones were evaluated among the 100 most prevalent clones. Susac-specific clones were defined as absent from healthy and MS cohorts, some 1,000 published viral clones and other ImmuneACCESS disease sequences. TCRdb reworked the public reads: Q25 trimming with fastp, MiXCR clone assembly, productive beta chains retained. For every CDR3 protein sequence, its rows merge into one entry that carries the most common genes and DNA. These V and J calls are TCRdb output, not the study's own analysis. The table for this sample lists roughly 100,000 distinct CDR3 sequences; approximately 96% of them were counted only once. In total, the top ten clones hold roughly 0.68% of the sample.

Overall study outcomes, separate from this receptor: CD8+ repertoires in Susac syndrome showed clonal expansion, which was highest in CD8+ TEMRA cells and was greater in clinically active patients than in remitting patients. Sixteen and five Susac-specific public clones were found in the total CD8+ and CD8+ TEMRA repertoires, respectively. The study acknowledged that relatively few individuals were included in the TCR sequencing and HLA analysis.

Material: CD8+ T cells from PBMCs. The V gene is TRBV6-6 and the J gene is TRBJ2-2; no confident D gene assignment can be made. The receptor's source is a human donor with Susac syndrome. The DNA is TGTGCCAGCAGTTACCGCAGTGTTGGGACCGGGGAGCTGTTTTTT. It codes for CASSYRSVGTGELFF.